This T cell receptor (beta chain) is drawn from a study of OX40 agonist ivuxolimab in advanced cancers. With 5 bases clipped from V and 4 bases from J, the junction kept 6 bases outside the gene matches. Per the germline V gene, CDR1 is SGHNT and CDR2 is YENEEA. The CDR3 runs 15 residues. The protocol was immunoSEQ multiplex PCR, while the TCRdb copy is restricted to in-frame clones and leaves out a portion. The repertoire holds 74,000 or so clones, 90% to 95% seen once, with about 0.34% in the top ten. This receptor was obtained from an adult with an advanced solid tumor such as melanoma, head and neck, liver or kidney cancer. The sample in question was CD4+ or CD8+ T cells sorted from blood, obtained in a trial of the OX40 agonist ivuxolimab. The chain uses TRBV11-3 and TRBJ1-1; 11 bases map to TRBD1. The CDR3 loop reads CASSPEDRGPTEAFF. In DNA form, the CDR3 reads TGTGCCAGCAGCCCTGAGGACAGGGGGCCCACTGAAGCTTTCTTT.